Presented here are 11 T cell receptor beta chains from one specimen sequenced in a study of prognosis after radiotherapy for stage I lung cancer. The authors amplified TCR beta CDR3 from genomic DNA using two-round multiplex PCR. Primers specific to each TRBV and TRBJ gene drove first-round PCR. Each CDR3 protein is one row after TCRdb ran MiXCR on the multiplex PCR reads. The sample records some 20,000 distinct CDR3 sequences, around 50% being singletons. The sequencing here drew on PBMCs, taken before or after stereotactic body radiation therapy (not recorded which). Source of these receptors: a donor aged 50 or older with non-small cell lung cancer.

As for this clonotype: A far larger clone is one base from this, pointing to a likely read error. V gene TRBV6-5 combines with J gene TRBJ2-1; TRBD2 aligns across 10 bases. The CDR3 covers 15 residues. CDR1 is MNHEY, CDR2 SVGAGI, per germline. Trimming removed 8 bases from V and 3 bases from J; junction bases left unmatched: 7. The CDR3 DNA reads TGTGCCAGCCTCCGGACTAGCGGAAACTACAATGAGCAGTTCTTC. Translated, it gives CASLRTSGNYNEQFF.

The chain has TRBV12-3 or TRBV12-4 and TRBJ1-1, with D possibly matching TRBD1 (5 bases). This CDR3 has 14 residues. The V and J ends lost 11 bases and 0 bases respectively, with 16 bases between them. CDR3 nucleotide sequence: TGTGCCGCCATCATGGGACTAATGAACACTGAAGCTTTCTTT. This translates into CAAIMGLMNTEAFF.

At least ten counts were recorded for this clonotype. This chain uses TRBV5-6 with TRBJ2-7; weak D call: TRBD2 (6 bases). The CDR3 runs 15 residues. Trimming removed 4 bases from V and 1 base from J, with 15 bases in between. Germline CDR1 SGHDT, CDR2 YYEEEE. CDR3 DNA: TGTGCCAGCAGCACCTTAGGAGGGCCTTCCTACGAGCAGTACTTC. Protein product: CASSTLGGPSYEQYF.

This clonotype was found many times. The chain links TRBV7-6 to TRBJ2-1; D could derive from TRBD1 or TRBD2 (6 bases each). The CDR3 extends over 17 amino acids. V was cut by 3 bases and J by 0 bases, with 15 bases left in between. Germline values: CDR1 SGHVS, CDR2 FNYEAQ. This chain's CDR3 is CASSFLGAGSSYNEQFF. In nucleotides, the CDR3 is TGTGCCAGCAGCTTTTTGGGGGCCGGGAGCTCCTACAATGAGCAGTTCTTC. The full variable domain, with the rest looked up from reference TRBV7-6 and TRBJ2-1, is GAGVSQSPRYKVTKRGQDVALRCDPISGHVSLYWYRQALGQGPEFLTYFNYEAQQDKSGLPNDRFSAERPEGSISTLTIQRTEQRDSAMYRCASSFLGAGSSYNEQFFGPGTRLTVL.

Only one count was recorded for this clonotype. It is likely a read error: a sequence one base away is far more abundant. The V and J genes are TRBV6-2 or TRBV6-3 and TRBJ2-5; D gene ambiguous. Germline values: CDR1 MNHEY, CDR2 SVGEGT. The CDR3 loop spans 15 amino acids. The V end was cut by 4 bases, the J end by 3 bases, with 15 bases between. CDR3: CASSFTTSPKETQYF. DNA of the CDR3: TGTGCCAGCAGTTTCACCACATCTCCCAAAGAGACCCAGTACTTC.

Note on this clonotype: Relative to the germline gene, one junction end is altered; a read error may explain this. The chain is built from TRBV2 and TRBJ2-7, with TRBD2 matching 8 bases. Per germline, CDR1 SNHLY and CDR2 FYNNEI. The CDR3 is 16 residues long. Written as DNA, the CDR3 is TGTGCCAACAGTGAAGCTCGCAGTACTAGCGGATACGAGCAGTACTTC. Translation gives CANSEARSTSGYEQYF.

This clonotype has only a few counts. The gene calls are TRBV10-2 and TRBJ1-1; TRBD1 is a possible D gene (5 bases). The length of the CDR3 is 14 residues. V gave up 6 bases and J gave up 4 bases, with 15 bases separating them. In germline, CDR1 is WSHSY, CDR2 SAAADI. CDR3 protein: CASRRRGWSTEAFF. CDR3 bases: TGCGCCAGCAGAAGAAGGGGATGGAGCACTGAAGCTTTCTTT.

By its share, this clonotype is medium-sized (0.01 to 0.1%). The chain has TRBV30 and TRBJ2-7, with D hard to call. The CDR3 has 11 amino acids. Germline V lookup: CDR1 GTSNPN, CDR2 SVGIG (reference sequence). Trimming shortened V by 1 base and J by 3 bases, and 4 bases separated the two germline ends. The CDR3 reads CAWSDHYEQYF. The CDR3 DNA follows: TGTGCCTGGAGTGACCACTACGAGCAGTACTTC.

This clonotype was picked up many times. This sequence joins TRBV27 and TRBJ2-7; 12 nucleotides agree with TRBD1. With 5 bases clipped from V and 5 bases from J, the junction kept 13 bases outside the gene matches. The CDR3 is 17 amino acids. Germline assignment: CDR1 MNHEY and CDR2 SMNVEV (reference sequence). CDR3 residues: CASSGGQGAGRVHEQYF. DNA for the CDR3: TGTGCCAGCAGTGGGGGACAGGGGGCGGGTCGGGTCCACGAGCAGTACTTC.

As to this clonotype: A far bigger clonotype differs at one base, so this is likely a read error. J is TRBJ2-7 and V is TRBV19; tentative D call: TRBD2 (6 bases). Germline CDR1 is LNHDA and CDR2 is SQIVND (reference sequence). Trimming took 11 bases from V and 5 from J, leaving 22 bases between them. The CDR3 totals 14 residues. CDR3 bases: TGTGCCGGCAGCGATACCCCCGGGAGTAACGAGCAGTACTTC. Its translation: CAGSDTPGSNEQYF.

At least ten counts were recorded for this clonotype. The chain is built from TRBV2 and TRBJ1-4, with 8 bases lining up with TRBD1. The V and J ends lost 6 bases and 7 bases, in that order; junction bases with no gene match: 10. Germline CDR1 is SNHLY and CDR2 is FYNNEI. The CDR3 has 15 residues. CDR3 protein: CASRNNRGAGEKLFF. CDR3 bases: TGTGCCAGCAGGAATAACAGGGGGGCGGGTGAAAAACTGTTTTTT. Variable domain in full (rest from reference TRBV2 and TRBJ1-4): EPEVTQTPSHQVTQMGQEVILRCVPISNHLYFYWYRQILGQKVEFLVSFYNNEISEKSEIFDDQFSVERPDGSNFTLKIRSTKLEDSAMYFCASRNNRGAGEKLFFGSGTQLSVL.